The 30 T cell receptor beta chains below were found in one sample sequenced in a study of early T cells in non-severe SARS-CoV-2 infection. TCRdb called the 5' RACE reads again in MiXCR, with one record for every CDR3 protein. The sample shows about 58,000 distinct CDR3 sequences, approximately 13% of them seen only once. Sample: whole blood. These TCRs come from an adult who was a healthcare worker with PCR-confirmed SARS-CoV-2 infection or an uninfected control (not recorded which).

This clonotype was seen more than once but under ten times. This chain links TRBV9 with TRBJ2-2; possible D gene TRBD2, 5 bases. Germline values: CDR1 SGDLS, CDR2 YYNGEE. The CDR3 covers 16 residues. V was cut by 0 bases and J by 7 bases, with 16 bases left in between. The CDR3: CASSVEGGPDSGELFF. The CDR3 DNA sequence: TGTGCCAGCAGCGTAGAGGGCGGGCCCGATAGCGGGGAGCTGTTTTTT.

This sequence joins TRBV4-1 and TRBJ2-1, with D possibly called TRBD1 or TRBD2 (5 bases each). Germline V gene data show CDR1 as MGHRA and CDR2 as YSYEKL. This CDR3 is built from 15 residues. V was pared by 0 bases and J by 14 bases, with 20 bases between. The CDR3 region is CASSQDEGPPQREFF. The CDR3 DNA reads as TGCGCCAGCAGCCAAGATGAGGGACCTCCGCAGAGGGAGTTCTTC.

By sample fraction, this clonotype is medium-sized. The chain joins TRBV3-1 to TRBJ2-1; D may be TRBD2 (6 bases). The germline CDR1 and CDR2 sequences are LGHDT and YNNKEL (reference sequence). Trimming stripped 0 bases from V and 7 bases from J, with 16 bases between. The CDR3 spans 16 residues. CDR3 coding DNA: TGTGCCAGCAGCCAAGATTTCGGGGGAGTAGGGAATGAGCAGTTCTTC. Protein product: CASSQDFGGVGNEQFF.

V gene TRBV7-2 combines with J gene TRBJ2-1; D might be TRBD2 (5 bases). V was shortened by 0 bases and J by 8 bases, with 14 bases between the two germline ends. The CDR3 loop spans 15 amino acids. The germline CDR1 and CDR2 sequences are SGHTA and FQGNSA. The CDR3 loop is CASSLAPGSSDEQFF. CDR3 DNA: TGTGCCAGCAGCTTAGCACCGGGAAGTTCCGATGAGCAGTTCTTC. Full variable domain (remainder filled in from reference TRBV7-2 and TRBJ2-1): GAGVSQSPSNKVTEKGKDVELRCDPISGHTALYWYRQSLGQGLEFLIYFQGNSAPDKSGLPSDRFSAERTGGSVSTLTIQRTQQEDSAVYLCASSLAPGSSDEQFFGPGTRLTVL.

This clonotype was recorded many times. The genes are TRBV27 and TRBJ2-1; the D gene is possibly TRBD1 (6 bases). Looked up from germline, CDR1 is MNHEY and CDR2 is SMNVEV (reference sequence). Trimming left V 5 bases short and J 4 bases short, with 12 bases between. The CDR3 has 14 amino acids. CDR3 coding DNA: TGTGCCAGCAGTCCCCGGGGACAATACAATGAGCAGTTCTTC. Protein: CASSPRGQYNEQFF.

This chain uses TRBV12-3 or TRBV12-4 with TRBJ1-1, with D perhaps TRBD1 (5 bases). This CDR3 is built from 15 residues. V was pared by 6 bases and J by 3 bases, with 17 bases between. Here the CDR3 DNA reads TGTGCCAGCAGCCGGCAACTGACAGTCTACACTGAAGCTTTCTTT. It specifies CASSRQLTVYTEAFF.

In this sample, this clonotype turned up many times. CDR3 sequence reads: CATSDTSVSYKGYEQFF. CDR3 nucleotide sequence: TGTGCCACCAGTGATACGTCCGTGTCCTATAAGGGCTATGAGCAGTTCTTC. This sequence joins TRBV24-1 and TRBJ2-1; D gene unclear. Germline V gene lookup returns CDR1 KGHDR and CDR2 SFDVKD. The CDR3 sequence is 17 residues long. V lost 3 bases, J lost 8 bases, and 22 bases lay in between.

This clonotype has a handful of counts. V usage is TRBV28 and J usage is TRBJ2-7, with 10 bases fitting TRBD1. Per the germline V gene, CDR1 is MDHEN and CDR2 is SYDVKM. The CDR3 has 15 amino acids. Germline trimming cut 6 bases from V and 2 bases from J; bases unmatched to any gene: 7. CDR3 sequence reads: CASRVGTGATYEQYF. Here the CDR3 DNA reads TGTGCCAGCAGGGTCGGGACAGGGGCGACCTACGAGCAGTACTTC.

This chain connects TRBV7-6 to TRBJ2-1; D call uncertain. There are 14 residues in the CDR3. Germline CDR1 is SGHVS and CDR2 is FNYEAQ. V shed 1 base and J shed 5 bases, with 9 bases lying between them. In nucleotides, the CDR3 is TGTGCCAGCAGCTTAGACGGGCGGAACAATGAGCAGTTCTTC. It specifies CASSLDGRNNEQFF.

The genes are TRBV20-1 and TRBJ2-6; D is perhaps TRBD2 (5 bases). V shed 0 bases and J shed 0 bases, with 9 bases lying between them. From germline, CDR1 is DFQATT and CDR2 SNEGSKA (reference sequence). This CDR3 spans 16 amino acids. The chain's CDR3 is CSARDGGGSGANVLTF. The DNA of the CDR3 is TGCAGTGCTAGAGATGGAGGAGGCTCTGGGGCCAACGTCCTGACTTTC.

In its sample, this clonotype was seen a few times. J is TRBJ1-1 and V is TRBV6-2 or TRBV6-3; no firm D call. CDR3 size: 15 residues. Germline V CDR1 and CDR2: MNHEY, SVGEGT. Trimming removed 0 bases from V and 6 bases from J, with 14 bases in between. The CDR3 DNA is TGTGCCAGCAGTTACTCGAATAACTTTAGGTCTGAAGCTTTCTTT. Its protein is CASSYSNNFRSEAFF.

This clonotype was counted a few times. The V gene is TRBV29-1, the J gene TRBJ1-2; TRBD1 aligns across 10 bases. Trimming cost V 3 bases and J 7 bases; bases outside gene matches: 8. The CDR3 spans 14 residues. From germline, CDR1 is SQVTM and CDR2 ANQGSEA. For the CDR3, the DNA is TGCAGCGTTGAGGGGGACAGGGGCCTCTCTGGCTACACCTTC. Protein sequence: CSVEGDRGLSGYTF.

The V gene is TRBV9, the J gene TRBJ1-4; 8 positions match TRBD1. V shed 4 bases, J shed 4 bases, and the junction held 6 bases outside the gene matches. This CDR3 has 15 residues. Per germline, CDR1 SGDLS and CDR2 YYNGEE. This CDR3 reads CASSRTGTVNEKLFF. The DNA for the CDR3 is TGTGCCAGCAGCAGGACAGGGACTGTTAATGAAAAACTGTTTTTT.

The sample holds many counts of this clonotype. J is TRBJ2-5 and V is TRBV7-6; TRBD2 matches 11 bases. The V gene end was trimmed by 1 base and the J gene end by 5 bases; junction bases not matched to a gene: 0. The CDR3 has 14 residues. CDR1 is SGHVS, CDR2 FNYEAQ, per germline. CDR3 sequence reads: CASSLVAGGETQYF. In DNA form, the CDR3 reads TGTGCCAGCAGCTTAGTAGCGGGAGGGGAGACCCAGTACTTC.

This clonotype was picked up many times. The chain has TRBV12-3 or TRBV12-4 and TRBJ2-7, with unresolved D. This CDR3 spans 15 amino acids. V was shortened by 4 bases and J by 1 base, with 14 bases between the two germline ends. The DNA of the CDR3 is TGTGCCAGCAGTTCCACTGGACGTAGGTCCTACGAGCAGTACTTC. Translating gives CASSSTGRRSYEQYF.

This clonotype was counted at least ten times. This chain joins TRBV20-1 and TRBJ2-1; D unclear. The V gene's germline CDR1 is DFQATT and CDR2 SNEGSKA (reference sequence). The CDR3 sequence is 10 residues long. V was clipped by 5 bases and J by 6 bases, with 5 bases between them. CDR3 DNA: TGCAGTGCTCTAGGCAATGAGCAGTTCTTC. Its translation: CSALGNEQFF.

Many counts were recorded for this clonotype. This chain links TRBV11-2 with TRBJ2-1; the match to TRBD2 covers 12 bases. The CDR3 spans 20 residues. With V trimmed by 0 bases and J by 7 bases, 16 bases remained unmatched. CDR1 is SGHAT and CDR2 is FQNNGV in the germline V gene. CDR3 in DNA: TGTGCCAGCAGCTTAGATCTCCGACTAGCGGGAGAGACGGTGATGAATGAGCAGTTCTTC. Translating gives CASSLDLRLAGETVMNEQFF.

The chain has TRBV28 and TRBJ2-5; D gene unclear. CDR3 length: 12 residues. CDR1 and CDR2 (germline): MDHEN, SYDVKM. V shed 10 bases and J shed 2 bases, with 11 bases lying between them. DNA of the CDR3: TGTGCCATTGGGATACGACAAGAGACCCAGTACTTC. Translated: CAIGIRQETQYF. Variable domain in full (rest from reference TRBV28 and TRBJ2-5): DVKVTQSSRYLVKRTGEKVFLECVQDMDHENMFWYRQDPGLGLRLIYFSYDVKMKEKGDIPEGYSVSREKKERFSLILESASTNQTSMYLCAIGIRQETQYFGPGTRLLVL.

This clonotype was seen only a few times. V is TRBV11-2 and J is TRBJ2-1, with D unresolved. Germline CDR1 reads SGHAT; CDR2 reads FQNNGV. The V and J ends lost 7 bases and 9 bases respectively, with 13 bases between them. CDR3 length: 12 residues. The CDR3 DNA is TGTGCCAGCACCTTTTCCGGGCGTGAGCAGTTCTTC. Residues: CASTFSGREQFF.

The chain has TRBV5-1 and TRBJ2-7; D call uncertain. Germline CDR1 is SGHRS and CDR2 is YFSETQ. The CDR3 is 14 amino acids. V was clipped by 0 bases and J by 0 bases, with 7 bases between them. This CDR3 is CASSLDPSSYEQYF. In nucleotides, the CDR3 is TGCGCCAGCAGCTTGGACCCCAGCTCCTACGAGCAGTACTTC.

The genes are TRBV28 and TRBJ1-2; no clear D gene. Per the germline V gene, CDR1 is MDHEN and CDR2 is SYDVKM. There are 13 residues in the CDR3. V was cut by 2 bases and J by 1 base, with 5 bases left in between. The CDR3 loop reads CASSLGFNYGYTF. The DNA for the CDR3 is TGTGCCAGCAGTTTAGGATTTAACTATGGCTACACCTTC.

The chain joins TRBV28 to TRBJ1-5, with D perhaps TRBD1 (6 bases). The length of the CDR3 is 13 residues. Germline CDR1 is MDHEN and CDR2 is SYDVKM. V lost 6 bases and J 4 bases, leaving 10 bases between the germline ends. The CDR3 here is CASRTGGNQPQHF. The CDR3 DNA reads as TGTGCCAGCAGGACAGGCGGAAATCAGCCCCAGCATTTT.

This sequence joins TRBV29-1 and TRBJ1-2, with TRBD1 identical over 8 bases. The CDR3 extends over 14 amino acids. Germline V gene data show CDR1 as SQVTM and CDR2 as ANQGSEA. J lost 1 base, V lost 3 bases, and 4 bases had no gene match. For the CDR3, the DNA is TGCAGCGTTGACCACGGACAGGGTAACTATGGCTACACCTTC. It specifies CSVDHGQGNYGYTF.

This clonotype was detected a few times. V is TRBV11-3 and J is TRBJ2-5; 15 bases fit TRBD2. This CDR3 is 18 amino acids long. The germline V gene has CDR1 SGHNT and CDR2 YENEEA. J was trimmed by 5 bases and V by 5 bases; bases with no gene match: 12. In nucleotides, the CDR3 is TGTGCCAGCAGCCCAGGGTACCGGACTAGCGGGAGGGTTGAGACCCAGTACTTC. Its protein is CASSPGYRTSGRVETQYF.

This clonotype was counted ten times or more. The V and J genes are TRBV30 and TRBJ1-1, with TRBD1 matching over 7 bases. CDR1 and CDR2 from the germline V gene are GTSNPN and SVGIG (reference sequence). J lost 4 bases, V lost 3 bases, and 8 bases had no gene match. There are 14 residues in the CDR3. The chain's CDR3 is CAWSRTGLGTEAFF. CDR3 coding DNA: TGTGCCTGGAGCCGGACAGGACTAGGCACTGAAGCTTTCTTT.

V is TRBV27 and J is TRBJ1-3, with a tentative D call TRBD1 (5 bases). Germline V gene sequence: CDR1 MNHEY, CDR2 SMNVEV (reference sequence). Trimming took off 6 bases at V and 0 bases at J, with 15 bases between the two ends. The CDR3 contains 16 residues. The CDR3 spells CASSPTESHSGNTIYF. The DNA for the CDR3 is TGTGCCAGCAGCCCGACAGAGTCTCACTCTGGAAACACCATATATTTT.

This clonotype showed up many times. J is TRBJ2-1 and V is TRBV6-4; 10 positions agree with TRBD2. V shed 6 bases and J 8 bases; nucleotides not matched to a gene: 7. From germline, CDR1 is MRHNA and CDR2 SNTAGT. The CDR3 extends over 14 amino acids. The CDR3 sequence: CASSLAGEVDEQFF. The DNA for the CDR3 is TGTGCCAGCAGCCTAGCGGGAGAGGTTGATGAGCAGTTCTTC.

This clonotype appeared a few times. V gene TRBV11-2 combines with J gene TRBJ2-6; 10 bases are shared with TRBD2. The length of the CDR3 is 20 residues. From germline, CDR1 is SGHAT and CDR2 FQNNGV. Trimming removed 1 base from V and 1 base from J; junction bases left unmatched: 10. DNA of the CDR3: TGTGCCAGCAGCTTAGGGCTTCCGGGACTAGCGCCGTCTGGGGCCAACGTCCTGACTTTC. Residues: CASSLGLPGLAPSGANVLTF.

This chain joins TRBV3-1 and TRBJ2-6; D is perhaps TRBD2 (6 bases). Germline V lookup: CDR1 LGHDT, CDR2 YNNKEL (reference sequence). The CDR3 consists of 14 residues. Between the trimmed V and J ends, which lost 8 bases and 0 bases, there was a span of 8 bases. The CDR3 nucleotides read TGTGCCAGCGGGGGGAGCTCTGGGGCCAACGTCCTGACTTTC. Encoded protein: CASGGSSGANVLTF.

This chain joins TRBV11-2 and TRBJ2-3, with 13 bases lining up with TRBD2. CDR3 length: 16 amino acids. CDR1 and CDR2 (germline): SGHAT, FQNNGV. The J segment lost 2 bases and the V segment lost 4 bases, leaving 3 bases of the junction unmatched. The CDR3 loop reads CASSWTSGSVTDTQYF. The CDR3 nucleotides are TGTGCCAGCAGCTGGACTAGCGGGAGTGTCACAGATACGCAGTATTTT.